This T cell receptor beta chain emerged from a study of blood T cells in healthy people across ages. Study-wide background: When template switching was applied, about one barcoded beta molecule was captured per two T cells. Regarding the study as a whole: Roughly linear declines in TCR beta diversity per million T cells occurred with age.

A sample-barcoded 5' primer and a J-beta primer mix were used in a second PCR of about 7 to 12 cycles. Each CDR3 protein is one row after TCRdb ran MiXCR on the 5' RACE reads. The sample has more than 900,000 distinct CDR3 sequences; under 30% are singletons. Those donating, healthy Caucasian individuals from Russia, were aged roughly 6 to 90. The germline gives CDR1 SEHNR, CDR2 FQNEAQ (reference sequence). The CDR3 extends over 16 amino acids. The V and J ends lost 3 bases and 1 base respectively, with 14 bases between them. A note on this clonotype: Its antigen remains unidentified.

The same specimen was also included in a second study, on T cells of mothers and their children.

V gene TRBV7-9 combines with J gene TRBJ2-3, with unresolved D. The source material was blood. The clonotype originates from a girl aged 2 to 10 in good health. This CDR3 reads CASSFYPSHGTDTQYF. The DNA for the CDR3 is TGTGCCAGCAGCTTTTACCCGAGCCACGGCACAGATACGCAGTATTTT.